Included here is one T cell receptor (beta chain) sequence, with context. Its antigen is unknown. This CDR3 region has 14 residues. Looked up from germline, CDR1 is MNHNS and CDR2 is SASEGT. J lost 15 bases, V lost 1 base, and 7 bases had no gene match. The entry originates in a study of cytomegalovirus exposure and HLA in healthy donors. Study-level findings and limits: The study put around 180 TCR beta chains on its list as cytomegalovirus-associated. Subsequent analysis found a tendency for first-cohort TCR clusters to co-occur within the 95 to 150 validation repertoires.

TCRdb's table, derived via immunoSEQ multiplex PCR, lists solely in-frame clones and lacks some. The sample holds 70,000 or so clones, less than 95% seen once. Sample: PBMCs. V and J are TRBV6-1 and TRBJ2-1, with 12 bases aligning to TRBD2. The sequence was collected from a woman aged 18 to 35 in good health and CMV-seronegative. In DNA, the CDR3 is TGTGCCAGCAGTGAAGATACTAGCGGGAGGCTTTGGTTCTTC. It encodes CASSEDTSGRLWFF.